What follows describes a single T cell receptor beta chain. The antigen is undetermined. Alongside a J-beta primer mix, a sample-barcoded 5' primer served in a second PCR lasting 7 to 11 cycles. Each cDNA molecule was tagged by a template-switch adaptor with 12 random nucleotides. TCRdb reprocessed the 5' RACE reads via MiXCR and lists one record per CDR3 protein. The sample includes about 1,000,000 distinct CDR3 sequences, roughly 45% of them seen just once. Researchers isolated at least 7 million PBMCs per sample. The data were taken from a study of blood T cells in healthy people across ages. Study results and limitations: Long-lived donors exceeded aged donors in naive CD4+ cells and diversity.

Sample: blood. This sequence was found in an older woman in good health.

This CDR3 is CASSRRDLLGADTQYF. CDR3 in DNA: TGTGCCAGCAGCCGACGGGACTTGTTAGGGGCGGATACGCAGTATTTT. The chain recombines TRBV7-9 with TRBJ2-3, with a weak D call TRBD2 (6 bases). There are 16 residues in the CDR3. Germline CDR1 reads SEHNR; CDR2 reads FQNEAQ (reference sequence). V was trimmed by 5 bases and J by 6 bases, leaving 21 bases between them. Full variable domain (remainder filled in from reference TRBV7-9 and TRBJ2-3): DTGVSQNPRHKITKRGQNVTFRCDPISEHNRLYWYRQTLGQGPEFLTYFQNEAQLEKSRLLSDRFSAERPKGSFSTLEIQRTEQGDSAMYLCASSRRDLLGADTQYFGPGTRLTVL.